The TCR beta chain under discussion was sequenced for a study of PD-1 blockade in classical Hodgkin lymphoma. The table came from immunoSEQ multiplex PCR; TCRdb's copy has only in-frame clones and leaves some out. The data show 64,000 or so clones, approximately 90% seen once. This clone has only a few counts. Time point described: cycle 4 day 1 (C4D1), after around six weeks of nivolumab. The patients all showed relapse after autologous stem cell transplantation, while their brentuximab vedotin exposure varied. The CDR3 length is 13 residues. Trimming pared 5 bases from V and 0 bases from J, leaving 5 bases between. Germline values: CDR1 GTSNPN, CDR2 SVGIG (reference sequence).

The input for sequencing was peripheral blood mononuclear cells (PBMCs), taken before the fourth cycle of nivolumab. The clonotype was recovered from a human donor with classical Hodgkin lymphoma. The chain employs TRBV30 and TRBJ1-6; D not resolved. For the CDR3, the DNA is TGTGCCTGGGCTAGCTCCTATAATTCACCCCTCCACTTT. Translation gives CAWASSYNSPLHF.